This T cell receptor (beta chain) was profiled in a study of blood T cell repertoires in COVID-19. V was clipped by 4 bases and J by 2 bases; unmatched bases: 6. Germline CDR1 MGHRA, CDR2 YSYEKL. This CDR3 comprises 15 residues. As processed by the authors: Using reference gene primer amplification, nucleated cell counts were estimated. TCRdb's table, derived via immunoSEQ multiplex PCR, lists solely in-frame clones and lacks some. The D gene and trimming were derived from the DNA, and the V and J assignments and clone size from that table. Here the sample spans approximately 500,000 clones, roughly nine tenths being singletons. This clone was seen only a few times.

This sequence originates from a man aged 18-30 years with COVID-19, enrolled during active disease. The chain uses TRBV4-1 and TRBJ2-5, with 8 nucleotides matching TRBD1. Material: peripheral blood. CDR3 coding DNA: TGCGCCAGCAGCCGTACAGGGGGAGTACAAGAGACCCAGTACTTC. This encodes CASSRTGGVQETQYF.